The text below deals with one T cell receptor beta chain. The data were obtained in a study of blood T cells in healthy people across ages. Sample-barcoded 5' priming and a J-beta primer mix drove a second PCR of about 7 to 12 cycles. From the 5' RACE reads, TCRdb called clonotypes with MiXCR, one entry per CDR3 protein. The sample holds 1,500,000 or so distinct CDR3 sequences; around 59% are singletons and the top ten take about 6.7%. This CDR3 has 16 amino acids. V trimming: 5 bases; J trimming: 2 bases; junction bases outside the gene matches: 9. Germline loops: CDR1 SGHTA, CDR2 FQGNSA. Input material: blood. The origin of this receptor is a man between 18 and 35 years old in good health. The gene calls are TRBV7-2 and TRBJ2-7; the match to TRBD1 covers 10 bases. Written as DNA, the CDR3 is TGTGCCAGCAGCCTCCCGCGACAGGGGGCGACCTACGAGCAGTACTTC. It encodes CASSLPRQGATYEQYF.